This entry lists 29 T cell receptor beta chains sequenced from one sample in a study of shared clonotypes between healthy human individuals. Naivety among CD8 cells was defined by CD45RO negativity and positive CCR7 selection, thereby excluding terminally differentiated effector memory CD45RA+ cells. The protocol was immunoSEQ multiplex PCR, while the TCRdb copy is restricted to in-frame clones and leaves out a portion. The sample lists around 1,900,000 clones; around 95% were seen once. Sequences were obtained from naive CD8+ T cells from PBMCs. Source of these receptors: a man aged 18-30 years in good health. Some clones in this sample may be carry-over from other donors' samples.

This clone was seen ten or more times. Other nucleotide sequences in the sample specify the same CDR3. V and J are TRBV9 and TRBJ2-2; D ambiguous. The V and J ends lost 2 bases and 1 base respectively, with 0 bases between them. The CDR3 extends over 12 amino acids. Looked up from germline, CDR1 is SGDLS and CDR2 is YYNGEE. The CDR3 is CASSVNTGELFF. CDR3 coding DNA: TGTGCCAGCAGCGTGAACACCGGGGAGCTGTTTTTT.

DNA for the CDR3: TGTGCCAGCAGCCCTACTAGCGGGTTACCCTACGAGCAGTACTTC. This encodes CASSPTSGLPYEQYF. The rearrangement uses TRBV13 and TRBJ2-7, with 9 bases lining up with TRBD2. Germline CDR1 PRHDT, CDR2 FYEKMQ (reference sequence). The CDR3 spans 15 residues. The V gene end was trimmed by 5 bases and the J gene end by 2 bases; junction bases not matched to a gene: 7.

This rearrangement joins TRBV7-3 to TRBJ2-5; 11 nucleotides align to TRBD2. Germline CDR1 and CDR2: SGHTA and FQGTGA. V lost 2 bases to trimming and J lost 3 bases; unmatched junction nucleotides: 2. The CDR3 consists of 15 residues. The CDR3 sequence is CASSLPTSGEETQYF. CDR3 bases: TGTGCCAGCAGCTTACCGACTAGCGGGGAAGAGACCCAGTACTTC.

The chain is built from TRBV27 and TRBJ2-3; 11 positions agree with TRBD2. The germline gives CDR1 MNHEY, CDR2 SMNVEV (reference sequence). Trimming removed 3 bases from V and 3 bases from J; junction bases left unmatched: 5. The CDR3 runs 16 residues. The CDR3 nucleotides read TGTGCCAGCAGTTTCTCGGTAGCGGGAGGGACAGATACGCAGTATTTT. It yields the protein CASSFSVAGGTDTQYF.

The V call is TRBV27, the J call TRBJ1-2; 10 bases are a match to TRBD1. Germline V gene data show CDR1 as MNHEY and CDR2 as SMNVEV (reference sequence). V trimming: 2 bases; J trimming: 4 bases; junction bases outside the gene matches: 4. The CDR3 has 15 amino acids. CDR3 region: CASSLGRTGGYGYTF. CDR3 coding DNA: TGTGCCAGCAGTTTAGGTAGGACAGGGGGCTATGGCTACACCTTC.

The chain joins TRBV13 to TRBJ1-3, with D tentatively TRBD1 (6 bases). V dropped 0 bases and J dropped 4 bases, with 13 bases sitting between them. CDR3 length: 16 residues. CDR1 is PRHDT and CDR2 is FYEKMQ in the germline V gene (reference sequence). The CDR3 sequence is CASSLGRSGAGNTIYF. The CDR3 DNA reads TGTGCCAGCAGCTTAGGCCGATCAGGGGCAGGAAACACCATATATTTT.

The CDR3 DNA reads as TGTGCCAGCTCTTTGGTAGCGGGAATATACAATGAGCAGTTCTTC. Translating it yields CASSLVAGIYNEQFF. The genes are TRBV2 and TRBJ2-1, with TRBD2 matching over 8 bases. The germline V gene has CDR1 SNHLY and CDR2 FYNNEI. The V and J ends lost 8 bases and 4 bases, in that order; junction bases with no gene match: 10. This CDR3 has 15 residues.

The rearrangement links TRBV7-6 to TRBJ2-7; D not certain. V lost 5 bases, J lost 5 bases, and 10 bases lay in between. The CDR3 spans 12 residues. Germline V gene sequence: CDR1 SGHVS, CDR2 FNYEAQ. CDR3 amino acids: CASSHPGNEQYF. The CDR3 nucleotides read TGTGCCAGCAGCCATCCTGGCAACGAGCAGTACTTC.

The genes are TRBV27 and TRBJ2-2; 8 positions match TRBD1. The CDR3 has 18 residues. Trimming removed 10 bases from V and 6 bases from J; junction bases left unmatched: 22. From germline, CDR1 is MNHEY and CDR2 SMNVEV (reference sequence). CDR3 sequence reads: CAIDRIKDRGLGAGELFF. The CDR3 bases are TGTGCCATCGATCGGATAAAAGACAGGGGACTTGGTGCCGGGGAGCTGTTTTTT.

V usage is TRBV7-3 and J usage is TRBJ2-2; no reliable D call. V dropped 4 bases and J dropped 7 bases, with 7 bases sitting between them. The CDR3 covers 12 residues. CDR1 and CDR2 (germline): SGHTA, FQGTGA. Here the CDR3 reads CASSSWGGELFF. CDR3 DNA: TGTGCCAGCAGCTCTTGGGGCGGGGAGCTGTTTTTT. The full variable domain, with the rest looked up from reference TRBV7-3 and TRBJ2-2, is GAGVSQTPSNKVTEKGKYVELRCDPISGHTALYWYRQSLGQGPEFLIYFQGTGAADDSGLPNDRFFAVRPEGSVSTLKIQRTERGDSAVYLCASSSWGGELFFGEGSRLTVL.

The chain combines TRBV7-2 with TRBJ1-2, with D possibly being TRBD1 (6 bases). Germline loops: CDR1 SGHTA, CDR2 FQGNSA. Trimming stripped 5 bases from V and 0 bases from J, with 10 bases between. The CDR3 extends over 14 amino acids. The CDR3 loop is CASSATGTNYGYTF. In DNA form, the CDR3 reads TGTGCCAGCAGCGCGACAGGCACTAACTATGGCTACACCTTC.

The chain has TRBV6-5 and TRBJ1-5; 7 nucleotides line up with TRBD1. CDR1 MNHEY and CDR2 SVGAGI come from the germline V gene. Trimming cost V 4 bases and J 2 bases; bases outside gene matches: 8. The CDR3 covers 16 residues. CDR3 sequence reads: CASSSHSTGGNQPQHF. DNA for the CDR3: TGTGCCAGCAGTTCCCACTCTACAGGGGGCAATCAGCCCCAGCATTTT.

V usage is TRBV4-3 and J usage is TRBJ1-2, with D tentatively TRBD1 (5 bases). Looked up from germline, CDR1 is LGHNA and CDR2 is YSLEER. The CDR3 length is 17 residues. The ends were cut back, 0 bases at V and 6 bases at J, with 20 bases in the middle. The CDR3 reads CASSQDRTTGTTHGYTF. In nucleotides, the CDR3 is TGCGCCAGCAGCCAAGATAGGACGACCGGGACCACCCATGGCTACACCTTC.

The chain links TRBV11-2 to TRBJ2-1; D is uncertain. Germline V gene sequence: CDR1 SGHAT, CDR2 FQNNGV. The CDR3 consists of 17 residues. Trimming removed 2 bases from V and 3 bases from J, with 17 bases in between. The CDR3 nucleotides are TGTGCCAGCAGCTTATTCGGACGAGCAGCACACTACAATGAGCAGTTCTTC. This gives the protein CASSLFGRAAHYNEQFF.

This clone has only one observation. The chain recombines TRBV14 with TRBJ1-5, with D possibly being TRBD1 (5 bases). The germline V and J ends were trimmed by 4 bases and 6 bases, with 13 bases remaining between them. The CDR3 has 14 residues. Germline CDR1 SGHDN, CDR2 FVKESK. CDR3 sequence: CASSLKTATQPQHF. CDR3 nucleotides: TGTGCCAGCAGCCTCAAGACAGCGACTCAGCCCCAGCATTTT.

In DNA form, the CDR3 reads TGTGCCAGCTCACTCACCGGGATACTGAACACTGAAGCTTTCTTT. It encodes CASSLTGILNTEAFF. V usage is TRBV18 and J usage is TRBJ1-1; D not resolved. Trimming left V 4 bases short and J 0 bases short, with 12 bases between. This CDR3 has 15 residues. Germline V gene data show CDR1 as KGHSH and CDR2 as LQKENI.

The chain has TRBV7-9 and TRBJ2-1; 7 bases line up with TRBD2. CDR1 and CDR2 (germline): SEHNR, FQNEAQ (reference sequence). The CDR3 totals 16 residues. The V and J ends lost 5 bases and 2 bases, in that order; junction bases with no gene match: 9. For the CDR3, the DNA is TGTGCCAGCAGCCCGTGGGGGGAGGGGCCCTACAATGAGCAGTTCTTC. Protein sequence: CASSPWGEGPYNEQFF.

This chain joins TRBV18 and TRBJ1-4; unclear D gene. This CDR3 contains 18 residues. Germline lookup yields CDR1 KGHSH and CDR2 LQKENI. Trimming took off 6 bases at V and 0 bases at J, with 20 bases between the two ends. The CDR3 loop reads CASSPFRGGSTTNEKLFF. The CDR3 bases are TGTGCCAGCTCCCCCTTCCGGGGAGGGAGCACAACTAATGAAAAACTGTTTTTT.

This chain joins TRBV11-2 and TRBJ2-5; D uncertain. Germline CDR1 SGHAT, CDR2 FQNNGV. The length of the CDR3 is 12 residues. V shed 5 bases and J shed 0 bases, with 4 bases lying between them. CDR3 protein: CASSTYQETQYF. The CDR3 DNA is TGTGCCAGCAGCACCTACCAAGAGACCCAGTACTTC.

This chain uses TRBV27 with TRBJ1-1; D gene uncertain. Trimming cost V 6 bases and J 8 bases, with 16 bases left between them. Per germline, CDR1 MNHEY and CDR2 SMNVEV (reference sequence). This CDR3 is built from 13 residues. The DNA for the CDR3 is TGTGCCAGCAGGGTTACGTGGGCAGAAGAAGCTTTCTTT. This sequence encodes CASRVTWAEEAFF.

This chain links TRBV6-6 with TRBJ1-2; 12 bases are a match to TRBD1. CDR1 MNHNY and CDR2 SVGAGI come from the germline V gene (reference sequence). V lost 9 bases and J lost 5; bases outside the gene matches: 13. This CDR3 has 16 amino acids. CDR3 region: CASLGTGTGGRYGYTF. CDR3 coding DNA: TGTGCCAGTCTTGGGACCGGGACAGGGGGCCGGTATGGCTACACCTTC.

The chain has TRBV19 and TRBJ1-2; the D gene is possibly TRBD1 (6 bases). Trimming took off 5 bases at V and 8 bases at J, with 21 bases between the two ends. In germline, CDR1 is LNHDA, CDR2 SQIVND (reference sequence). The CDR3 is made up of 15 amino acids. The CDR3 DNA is TGTGCCAGTAGTTGGACGCGGGGGGCCTCGTCGGGCTACACCTTC. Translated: CASSWTRGASSGYTF.

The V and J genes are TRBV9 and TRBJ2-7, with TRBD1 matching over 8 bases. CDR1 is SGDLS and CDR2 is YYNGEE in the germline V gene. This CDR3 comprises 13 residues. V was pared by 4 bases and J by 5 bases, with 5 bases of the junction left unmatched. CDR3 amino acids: CASSPRTGNEQYF. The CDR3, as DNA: TGTGCCAGCAGCCCTAGGACAGGGAACGAGCAGTACTTC.

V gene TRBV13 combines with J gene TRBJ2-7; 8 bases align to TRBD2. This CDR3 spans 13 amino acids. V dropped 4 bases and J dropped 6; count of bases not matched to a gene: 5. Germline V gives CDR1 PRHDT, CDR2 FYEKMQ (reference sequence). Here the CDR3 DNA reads TGTGCCAGCAGCTCGGGCGGGGGGTTCGAGCAGTACTTC. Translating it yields CASSSGGGFEQYF. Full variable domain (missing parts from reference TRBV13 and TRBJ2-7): AAGVIQSPRHLIKEKRETATLKCYPIPRHDTVYWYQQGPGQDPQFLISFYEKMQSDKGSIPDRFSAQQFSDYHSELNMSSLELGDSALYFCASSSGGGFEQYFGPGTRLTVT.

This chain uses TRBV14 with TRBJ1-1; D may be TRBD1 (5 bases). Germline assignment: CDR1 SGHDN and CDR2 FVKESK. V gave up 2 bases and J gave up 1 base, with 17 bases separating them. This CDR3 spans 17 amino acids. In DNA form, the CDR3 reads TGTGCCAGCAGCCAACCTGGGAGAGGGGCGAGGAACACTGAAGCTTTCTTT. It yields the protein CASSQPGRGARNTEAFF.

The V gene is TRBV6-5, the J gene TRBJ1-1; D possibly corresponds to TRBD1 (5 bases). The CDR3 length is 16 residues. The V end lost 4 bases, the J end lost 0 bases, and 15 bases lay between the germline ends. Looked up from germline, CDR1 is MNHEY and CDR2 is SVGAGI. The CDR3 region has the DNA TGTGCCAGCAGTTTAAACAGGACCCCCCTGAACACTGAAGCTTTCTTT. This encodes CASSLNRTPLNTEAFF.

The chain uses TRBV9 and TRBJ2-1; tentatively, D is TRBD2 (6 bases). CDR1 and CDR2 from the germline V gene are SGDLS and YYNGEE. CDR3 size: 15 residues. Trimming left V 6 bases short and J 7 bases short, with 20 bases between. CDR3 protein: CASTRLARGGNEQFF. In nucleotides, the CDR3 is TGTGCCAGCACCCGGCTAGCCCGGGGAGGTAATGAGCAGTTCTTC.

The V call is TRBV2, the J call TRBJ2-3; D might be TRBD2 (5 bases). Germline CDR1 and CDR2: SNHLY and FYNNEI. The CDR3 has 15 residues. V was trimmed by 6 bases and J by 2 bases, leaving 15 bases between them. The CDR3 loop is CASRGQRQITDTQYF. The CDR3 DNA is TGTGCCAGCAGGGGTCAGCGGCAAATCACAGATACGCAGTATTTT.

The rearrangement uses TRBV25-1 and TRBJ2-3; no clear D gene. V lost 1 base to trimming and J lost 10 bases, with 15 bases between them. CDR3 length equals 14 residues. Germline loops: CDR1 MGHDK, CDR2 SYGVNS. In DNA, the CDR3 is TGTGCCAGCAGTGAATCAACCGCTCCCGATGCGCAGTATTTT. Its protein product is CASSESTAPDAQYF.